Below, 7 T cell receptor beta chains from the same sample are listed, as sequenced in a study of T-cell memory formation after mild COVID-19. MiXCR, applied by TCRdb to the 5' RACE reads, yields one record per CDR3 protein. The table lists roughly 450,000 distinct CDR3 sequences, approximately 18% of them singletons. Source material: PBMCs or a T cell subset sorted from them (not recorded which). The receptors here all came from a man younger than 35 who had mild COVID-19 (a few samples of this study predate the infection). Cell type and time point are not known.

This clonotype was seen a few times. The J gene is TRBJ2-5, the V gene TRBV7-2; 9 bases are a match to TRBD2. Germline V gene sequence: CDR1 SGHTA, CDR2 FQGNSA. The ends lost 6 bases at V and 5 bases at J; junction bases unmatched: 7. The CDR3 has 14 amino acids. CDR3 coding DNA: TGTGCCAGCAGTCTCGGGACTAGCAGGGAGACCCAGTACTTC. Amino acids: CASSLGTSRETQYF.

The rearrangement joins TRBV6-5 to TRBJ1-1; tentatively, D is TRBD1 (5 bases). The V gene lost 2 bases and the J gene lost 0 bases, with 10 bases spanning the gap. The germline V gene encodes CDR1 MNHEY and CDR2 SVGAGI. This CDR3 region has 15 residues. The CDR3 DNA is TGTGCCAGCAGTTACGAAGCGGGGCTGAACACTGAAGCTTTCTTT. It yields the protein CASSYEAGLNTEAFF.

The rearrangement joins TRBV6-2 or TRBV6-3 to TRBJ2-1; 9 bases line up with TRBD2. Germline-derived CDR1 and CDR2 are MNHEY and SVGEGT. This CDR3 region has 17 residues. V lost 8 bases and J lost 4; bases outside the gene matches: 15. CDR3 DNA: TGTGCCAGCCAACTCCCGGTAGGGACTAGCTCTTACAATGAGCAGTTCTTC. It yields the protein CASQLPVGTSSYNEQFF.

The chain carries TRBV20-1 and TRBJ2-7; D not certain. This CDR3 spans 14 amino acids. Per the germline V gene, CDR1 is DFQATT and CDR2 is SNEGSKA (reference sequence). V lost 1 base to trimming and J lost 4 bases, with 14 bases between them. The CDR3 DNA follows: TGCAGTGCTAGAGCAGGCCAAGGATTATACGAGCAGTACTTC. It encodes CSARAGQGLYEQYF.

The chain combines TRBV4-1 with TRBJ2-5, with 7 positions matching TRBD2. The CDR3 runs 17 residues. Germline values: CDR1 MGHRA, CDR2 YSYEKL. Losses at the gene ends were 4 bases for V and 4 bases for J; bases not matched to a gene: 15. The CDR3 DNA reads TGCGCCAGCAGCCCTCAAACGACTAGCCCTCGCCGAGAGACCCAGTACTTC. Translation: CASSPQTTSPRRETQYF.

This clonotype was seen at least ten times. The chain joins TRBV4-3 to TRBJ1-1; D is uncertain. CDR3 length: 14 amino acids. Germline assignment: CDR1 LGHNA and CDR2 YSLEER. V dropped 0 bases and J dropped 1 base, with 6 bases sitting between them. CDR3 in amino acids: CASSQDSKNTEAFF. The CDR3 DNA reads as TGCGCCAGCAGCCAAGACTCGAAGAACACTGAAGCTTTCTTT.

This chain uses TRBV7-3 with TRBJ2-4; 7 positions match TRBD1. The junction had 7 bases not matched to a gene; V was cut back by 5 bases and J by 9 bases. This CDR3 has 13 residues. The germline V gene encodes CDR1 SGHTA and CDR2 FQGTGA. CDR3 DNA sequence: TGTGCCAGCAGCATCGACAGGGAGAGCATTCAGTACTTC. This gives the protein CASSIDRESIQYF.